The 15 T cell receptor beta chains presented below share a single source sample, sequenced in a study of beta chain features in type 1 diabetes. Expressed TCRB transcripts were sequenced because the isolated RNA had all been reverse transcribed beforehand. Here immunoSEQ multiplex PCR was the method, and the copy in TCRdb shows in-frame clones only, minus some. The profile covers around 500,000 clones, with 30% appearing a single time and 0.06% to 0.07% taken by the ten largest. Input material: naive CD4+ T cells from blood. These receptors were taken from a man aged 18 to 29 in good health.

The table lists this clone with a few counts. The V and J genes are TRBV5-1 and TRBJ2-1, with 7 nucleotides matching TRBD2. The V gene end was trimmed by 0 bases and the J gene end by 6 bases; junction bases not matched to a gene: 9. Germline CDR1 is SGHRS and CDR2 is YFSETQ. The CDR3 contains 16 residues. CDR3 nucleotide sequence: TGCGCCAGCAGCTTGGCGTCTAGCGGCTTACCCAATGAGCAGTTCTTC. It is translated as CASSLASSGLPNEQFF.

The rearrangement joins TRBV25-1 to TRBJ2-7; 10 positions agree with TRBD2. CDR1 is MGHDK, CDR2 SYGVNS, per germline. V lost 6 bases, J lost 2 bases, and 13 bases stayed unmatched. The CDR3 runs 17 residues. CDR3 DNA sequence: TGTGCCAGCAGCCTCTTGGGGCTAGCGGGGGTAGCCTACGAGCAGTACTTC. It yields the protein CASSLLGLAGVAYEQYF.

This clone was observed a few times. The chain uses TRBV5-1 and TRBJ2-3; D remains unclear. CDR1 and CDR2 (germline): SGHRS, YFSETQ. V was cut by 5 bases and J by 2 bases, with 6 bases left in between. The CDR3 sequence is 12 residues long. Here the CDR3 DNA reads TGCGCCAGCAGAGGGAACACAGATACGCAGTATTTT. Its protein is CASRGNTDTQYF.

This chain connects TRBV7-2 to TRBJ2-5, with no clear D. Trimming took off 5 bases at V and 5 bases at J, with 12 bases between the two ends. The CDR3 is 13 residues long. CDR1 and CDR2 from the germline V gene are SGHTA and FQGNSA. The CDR3 loop reads CASSPLWYETQYF. The CDR3 DNA reads TGTGCCAGCAGCCCGCTTTGGTATGAGACCCAGTACTTC. Looking up the rest from reference TRBV7-2 and TRBJ2-5 gives the full variable domain: GAGVSQSPSNKVTEKGKDVELRCDPISGHTALYWYRQSLGQGLEFLIYFQGNSAPDKSGLPSDRFSAERTGGSVSTLTIQRTQQEDSAVYLCASSPLWYETQYFGPGTRLLVL.

The rearrangement links TRBV5-6 to TRBJ2-7, with 14 bases lining up with TRBD2. CDR1 is SGHDT, CDR2 YYEEEE, per germline. After removal of 5 bases from V and 2 bases from J, the junction contained 15 bases not matched to a gene. This CDR3 region has 19 residues. The CDR3 bases are TGTGCCAGCAGACCTCGCAGGGCTGGACTAGCGGGAGGCACCTACGAGCAGTACTTC. Its translation: CASRPRRAGLAGGTYEQYF.

There are a few counts of this clone. V and J are TRBV29-1 and TRBJ2-5, with 7 nucleotides matching TRBD1. Germline-derived CDR1 and CDR2 are SQVTM and ANQGSEA. The CDR3 has 12 residues. J was trimmed by 4 bases and V by 7 bases; bases with no gene match: 6. The CDR3 DNA follows: TGCAGCGCTTTGACAGGGACAGAGACCCAGTACTTC. Protein: CSALTGTETQYF.

CDR3 nucleotide sequence: TGTGCCAGCAGCAAGAGGACTCGTACCCAGTACTTC. This sequence encodes CASSKRTRTQYF. The chain combines TRBV21-1 with TRBJ2-5; TRBD2 was called by the table and not checked on the DNA. TRBV21-1 is given as a pseudogene. This CDR3 region has 12 residues.

This clone was observed a few times. The chain uses TRBV29-1 and TRBJ2-7; no clear D gene. V lost 7 bases, J lost 5 bases, and 3 bases lay in between. Germline V gene lookup returns CDR1 SQVTM and CDR2 ANQGSEA. This CDR3 has 8 residues. In DNA, the CDR3 is TGCAGCGGGAACGAGCAGTACTTC. This encodes CSGNEQYF.

This clone was recorded a few times. The chain combines TRBV5-4 with TRBJ2-7, with D perhaps being TRBD1 or TRBD2 (5 bases each). V lost 4 bases, J lost 7 bases, and 18 bases lay in between. The CDR3 is made up of 14 amino acids. Germline assignment: CDR1 SGHNT and CDR2 YYREEE (reference sequence). The CDR3, as DNA: TGTGCCAGCAGCCTAAGGACGGCGTGGGGGGAGCAGTACTTC. This sequence encodes CASSLRTAWGEQYF.

The rearrangement joins TRBV27 to TRBJ2-1; TRBD1 is a possible D gene (6 bases). This CDR3 is 13 amino acids long. Germline V gives CDR1 MNHEY, CDR2 SMNVEV (reference sequence). The germline V and J ends were trimmed by 5 bases and 7 bases, with 12 bases remaining between them. CDR3 protein: CASSSRGRNEQFF. CDR3 nucleotides: TGTGCCAGCAGTAGCAGGGGACGGAATGAGCAGTTCTTC.

V and J are TRBV30 and TRBJ2-7, with D perhaps assigned TRBD1 or TRBD2 (5 bases each). This CDR3 comprises 14 residues. V was cut by 4 bases and J by 0 bases, with 13 bases left in between. Germline-derived CDR1 and CDR2 are GTSNPN and SVGIG (reference sequence). The CDR3 region is CAWTRDLLSYEQYF. The CDR3, as DNA: TGTGCCTGGACCCGGGACCTCCTCTCCTACGAGCAGTACTTC.

This clone appeared a few times. V usage is TRBV5-1 and J usage is TRBJ2-1; D perhaps matches TRBD2 (5 bases). The V gene's germline CDR1 is SGHRS and CDR2 YFSETQ. The V gene lost 0 bases and the J gene lost 6 bases, with 13 bases spanning the gap. The CDR3 extends over 15 amino acids. DNA of the CDR3: TGCGCCAGCAGCTTGGACGTCGGGAATGTCAATGAGCAGTTCTTC. Translation gives CASSLDVGNVNEQFF.

This clone was seen only a few times. The rearrangement joins TRBV6-1 to TRBJ1-2, with D possibly being TRBD1 (5 bases). The CDR3 sequence is 15 residues long. V dropped 1 base and J dropped 6 bases, with 15 bases sitting between them. The germline V gene encodes CDR1 MNHNS and CDR2 SASEGT. This chain's CDR3 is CASSEEGTVINGYTF. The CDR3 nucleotides are TGTGCCAGCAGTGAAGAGGGGACCGTGATTAATGGCTACACCTTC.

V usage is TRBV9 and J usage is TRBJ2-3; D not certain. Trimming took 7 bases from V and 8 from J, leaving 8 bases between them. CDR3 length: 10 amino acids. Germline CDR1 reads SGDLS; CDR2 reads YYNGEE. CDR3 sequence reads: CASVCGTQYF. The CDR3 coding sequence is TGTGCCAGCGTTTGCGGTACGCAGTATTTT. Full variable domain (missing parts from reference TRBV9 and TRBJ2-3): DSGVTQTPKHLITATGQRVTLRCSPRSGDLSVYWYQQSLDQGLQFLIQYYNGEERAKGNILERFSAQQFPDLHSELNLSSLELGDSALYFCASVCGTQYFGPGTRLTVL.

About this clone itself: In the same sample, other DNA sequences code for this CDR3. The V gene is TRBV11-2, the J gene TRBJ2-3, with D possibly called TRBD1 or TRBD2 (5 bases each). Between the trimmed V and J ends, which lost 1 base and 3 bases, there was a span of 5 bases. This CDR3 region has 13 residues. Germline assignment: CDR1 SGHAT and CDR2 FQNNGV. CDR3 region: CASSLGGTDTQYF. The CDR3 DNA follows: TGTGCCAGCAGCTTAGGGGGGACAGATACGCAGTATTTT.